One sample yielded the 27 T cell receptor beta chains listed below, sequenced in a study of shared clonotypes between healthy human individuals. Clones were read by immunoSEQ multiplex PCR, and TCRdb kept only the in-frame ones, dropping some. The table records over 1.5 million clones, approximately 98% of them present only once. Sequences were obtained from naive CD4+ T cells sorted from blood. Sample subset: CD45RA+ positively selected. The receptors here all came from a man aged 25 to 40 in good health.

This clone was recorded only once. The chain has TRBV10-3 and TRBJ1-5, with 7 bases that match TRBD1. This CDR3 is 14 amino acids long. Germline CDR1 ENHRY, CDR2 SYGVKD. The V and J ends lost 10 bases and 1 base, in that order; junction bases with no gene match: 7. CDR3 amino acids: CASGQASSNQPQHF. For the CDR3, the DNA is TGTGCCAGCGGACAGGCTTCGAGCAATCAGCCCCAGCATTTT.

This chain uses TRBV5-4 with TRBJ2-1; D is undetermined. The ends were cut back, 4 bases at V and 8 bases at J, with 10 bases in the middle. This CDR3 has 12 residues. Looked up from germline, CDR1 is SGHNT and CDR2 is YYREEE (reference sequence). The CDR3 nucleotides are TGTGCCAGCAGCCCCCACCCGGATGAGCAGTTCTTC. It yields the protein CASSPHPDEQFF.

The V call is TRBV7-9, the J call TRBJ2-7; D perhaps matches TRBD2 (5 bases). Germline CDR1 is SEHNR and CDR2 is FQNEAQ (reference sequence). The CDR3 totals 13 residues. With 5 bases removed from V and 5 bases from J, the gap between germline ends came to 13 bases. The chain's CDR3 is CASSATLAHEQYF. Written as DNA, the CDR3 is TGTGCCAGCAGCGCTACGCTAGCCCACGAGCAGTACTTC.

The rearrangement joins TRBV19 to TRBJ1-1; D might be TRBD1 (5 bases). Germline V lookup: CDR1 LNHDA, CDR2 SQIVND (reference sequence). Trimming took off 7 bases at V and 5 bases at J, with 14 bases between the two ends. The CDR3 contains 13 residues. CDR3 nucleotides: TGTGCCAGTAAAGGGGAGTTGGGGACTGAAGCTTTCTTT. Translated: CASKGELGTEAFF.

This chain joins TRBV6-1 and TRBJ2-7; 9 bases match TRBD1. CDR3 length equals 15 residues. Germline CDR1 reads MNHNS; CDR2 reads SASEGT. The J segment lost 0 bases and the V segment lost 4 bases, leaving 4 bases of the junction unmatched. The CDR3 reads CASSGRDRVSYEQYF. In nucleotides, the CDR3 is TGTGCCAGCAGTGGCCGGGACAGGGTCTCCTACGAGCAGTACTTC.

This chain connects TRBV10-3 to TRBJ2-3, with 11 nucleotides matching TRBD2. This CDR3 has 15 amino acids. Germline V CDR1 and CDR2: ENHRY, SYGVKD. V lost 4 bases to trimming and J lost 5 bases; unmatched junction nucleotides: 5. This chain's CDR3 is CAISVLAGAGDTQYF. The CDR3, as DNA: TGTGCCATCAGTGTACTAGCGGGGGCCGGAGATACGCAGTATTTT.

CDR3 amino acids: CASSFWLTGELFF. The CDR3 coding sequence is TGTGCCAGCAGCTTTTGGCTCACCGGGGAGCTGTTTTTT. This rearrangement joins TRBV11-2 to TRBJ2-2; D unclear. Germline values: CDR1 SGHAT, CDR2 FQNNGV. The CDR3 loop spans 13 amino acids. V lost 3 bases and J lost 4, with 6 bases in between.

The rearrangement uses TRBV6-5 and TRBJ2-5; 11 positions agree with TRBD2. The CDR3 length is 15 residues. Germline CDR1 and CDR2: MNHEY and SVGAGI. The V gene end was trimmed by 5 bases and the J gene end by 1 base; junction bases not matched to a gene: 3. Here the CDR3 DNA reads TGTGCCAGCAGTCCGACTAGCGGGATCCAAGAGACCCAGTACTTC. This translates into CASSPTSGIQETQYF.

This rearrangement joins TRBV6-1 to TRBJ2-2; no reliable D call. V was pared by 2 bases and J by 4 bases, with 11 bases between. The germline V gene has CDR1 MNHNS and CDR2 SASEGT. This CDR3 is built from 15 residues. The CDR3, as DNA: TGTGCCAGCAGTGAATCTCCTAGTCCCACCGGGGAGCTGTTTTTT. Its protein is CASSESPSPTGELFF.

V is TRBV28 and J is TRBJ1-2; TRBD1 matches at 8 bases. The CDR3 contains 12 residues. V was clipped by 5 bases and J by 13 bases; unmatched bases: 9. Germline V gene sequence: CDR1 MDHEN, CDR2 SYDVKM. The CDR3 reads CASSTPTGAGTF. DNA of the CDR3: TGTGCCAGCAGTACCCCGACAGGGGCGGGCACCTTC.

This chain joins TRBV18 and TRBJ1-4; no reliable D call. Germline lookup yields CDR1 KGHSH and CDR2 LQKENI. Trimming left V 4 bases short and J 5 bases short, with 14 bases between. The CDR3 spans 15 residues. The CDR3 spells CASSREYTLNEKLFF. The CDR3 region has the DNA TGTGCCAGCTCACGTGAATACACCCTAAATGAAAAACTGTTTTTT.

This chain joins TRBV12-1 and TRBJ1-2; the listed D gene, TRBD1, was not tested against the DNA. TRBV12-1 is tagged as a pseudogene. The CDR3 spans 17 residues. CDR3 in amino acids: CASSYGHRGGGNYGYTF. The CDR3 nucleotides read TGTGCCAGCAGCTATGGGCACAGGGGAGGCGGGAACTATGGCTACACCTTC.

CDR3 nucleotide sequence: TGCAGCGTTTGGACTAGCGGGAGGCCTAGCACAGATACGCAGTATTTT. It specifies CSVWTSGRPSTDTQYF. The chain has TRBV29-1 and TRBJ2-3; 14 bases are a match to TRBD2. V shed 5 bases and J 0 bases; nucleotides not matched to a gene: 4. The CDR3 extends over 16 amino acids. Germline values: CDR1 SQVTM, CDR2 ANQGSEA.

This chain joins TRBV6-5 and TRBJ2-7; D gene uncertain. The germline gives CDR1 MNHEY, CDR2 SVGAGI. The germline V and J ends were trimmed by 2 bases and 5 bases, with 13 bases remaining between them. This CDR3 contains 14 residues. The CDR3, as DNA: TGTGCCAGCAGTTACCGGACGGCCCCGGACGAGCAGTACTTC. Residues: CASSYRTAPDEQYF.

The V and J genes are TRBV15 and TRBJ2-2; D is possibly TRBD1 (6 bases). V gave up 2 bases and J gave up 2 bases, with 12 bases separating them. From germline, CDR1 is LNHNV and CDR2 YYDKDF (reference sequence). The CDR3 is made up of 16 amino acids. The CDR3 DNA follows: TGTGCCACCAGCAGACCTGACAGGATCAACACCGGGGAGCTGTTTTTT. Protein product: CATSRPDRINTGELFF.

The V and J genes are TRBV6-5 and TRBJ2-5, with 7 bases lining up with TRBD1. CDR1 and CDR2 from the germline V gene are MNHEY and SVGAGI. The CDR3 runs to 13 residues. V was clipped by 4 bases and J by 2 bases; unmatched bases: 1. The DNA for the CDR3 is TGTGCCAGCAGTTCGGGACAGCAAGAGACCCAGTACTTC. Residues: CASSSGQQETQYF.

The chain employs TRBV10-1 and TRBJ2-2, with D unclear. Deletions cut 8 bases from V and 1 base from J, with 11 bases between. Germline CDR1 and CDR2: WNHNN and SYGVQD (reference sequence). The CDR3 extends over 14 amino acids. In nucleotides, the CDR3 is TGCGCCAGCTCCTTAGTCCAGAACACCGGGGAGCTGTTTTTT. Its translation: CASSLVQNTGELFF.

The rearrangement uses TRBV5-5 and TRBJ1-2; D remains unclear. Trimming removed 1 base at V and 4 bases at J, with 14 bases between. CDR1 is SGHKS, CDR2 YYEKEE, per germline (reference sequence). The CDR3 spans 15 residues. The CDR3 DNA follows: TGTGCCAGCAGCTTGAGGCAGGCCTATGGCTATGGCTACACCTTC. This translates into CASSLRQAYGYGYTF.

This clone was observed once. This rearrangement joins TRBV9 to TRBJ2-1; 10 bases map to TRBD2. Germline V gene data show CDR1 as SGDLS and CDR2 as YYNGEE. The J segment lost 0 bases and the V segment lost 0 bases, leaving 3 bases of the junction unmatched. This CDR3 region has 17 residues. The DNA of the CDR3 is TGTGCCAGCAGCGTAGTTAGCGGGAGGATCTCCTACAATGAGCAGTTCTTC. This gives the protein CASSVVSGRISYNEQFF.

This chain connects TRBV9 to TRBJ2-5, with 7 nucleotides matching TRBD2. Germline assignment: CDR1 SGDLS and CDR2 YYNGEE. The CDR3 length is 16 residues. Germline trimming cut 1 base from V and 2 bases from J; bases unmatched to any gene: 8. The CDR3 loop reads CASSVIPLAAQETQYF. CDR3 nucleotides: TGTGCCAGCAGCGTAATCCCCCTAGCGGCGCAAGAGACCCAGTACTTC.

This clone appeared a single time. The chain uses TRBV28 and TRBJ1-2; the D gene is possibly TRBD1 (5 bases). Germline V gives CDR1 MDHEN, CDR2 SYDVKM. This CDR3 spans 17 amino acids. V lost 6 bases to trimming and J lost 8 bases, with 28 bases between them. CDR3 region: CASSLLRAQGVPRGYTF. Here the CDR3 DNA reads TGTGCCAGCAGCCTTCTTAGGGCTCAGGGAGTTCCTAGGGGCTACACCTTC.

The V call is TRBV6-5, the J call TRBJ1-2, with 11 bases matching TRBD1. The V gene's germline CDR1 is MNHEY and CDR2 SVGAGI. V was clipped by 5 bases and J by 8 bases; unmatched bases: 10. The CDR3 runs to 15 residues. CDR3 DNA sequence: TGTGCCAGCAGTGCCCGGACAGGGGGCTTAGGAGGCTACACCTTC. Its translation: CASSARTGGLGGYTF.

The chain recombines TRBV5-1 with TRBJ1-2, with D possibly matching TRBD1 (6 bases). Germline values: CDR1 SGHRS, CDR2 YFSETQ. CDR3 length: 18 residues. The V and J ends lost 4 bases and 1 base respectively, with 23 bases between them. The CDR3 DNA reads TGCGCCAGCAGCGCCCGAGGGATTCAGGGGATGAGTAACTATGGCTACACCTTC. Amino acid sequence: CASSARGIQGMSNYGYTF.

V gene TRBV7-9 combines with J gene TRBJ2-7; D is undetermined. The CDR3 is 15 amino acids. CDR1 is SEHNR and CDR2 is FQNEAQ in the germline V gene (reference sequence). Trimming shortened V by 2 bases and J by 1 base, and 12 bases separated the two germline ends. In DNA, the CDR3 is TGTGCCAGCAGCTTACCCCGGCTTGAATCCTACGAGCAGTACTTC. It is translated as CASSLPRLESYEQYF. Together with reference TRBV7-9 and TRBJ2-7, the CDR3 gives the full variable domain: DTGVSQNPRHKITKRGQNVTFRCDPISEHNRLYWYRQTLGQGPEFLTYFQNEAQLEKSRLLSDRFSAERPKGSFSTLEIQRTEQGDSAMYLCASSLPRLESYEQYFGPGTRLTVT.

CDR3 amino acids: CASSEGTGGGYPSSTDTQYF. In DNA, the CDR3 is TGTGCCAGCAGTGAAGGGACAGGGGGCGGGTACCCTTCAAGCACAGATACGCAGTATTTT. The genes are TRBV6-1 and TRBJ2-3; 11 bases are a match to TRBD1. Germline loops: CDR1 MNHNS, CDR2 SASEGT. J was trimmed by 0 bases and V by 1 base; bases with no gene match: 12. This CDR3 spans 20 amino acids.

The rearrangement uses TRBV5-1 and TRBJ2-5; 8 bases match TRBD2. The J segment lost 4 bases and the V segment lost 0 bases, leaving 11 bases of the junction unmatched. The CDR3 extends over 17 amino acids. CDR1 and CDR2 from the germline V gene are SGHRS and YFSETQ. The CDR3 reads CASSLESIAGLGETQYF. CDR3 nucleotide sequence: TGCGCCAGCAGCTTGGAATCGATAGCGGGATTGGGAGAGACCCAGTACTTC.

The chain carries TRBV10-1 and TRBJ2-1, with TRBD2 as a possible D gene (5 bases). CDR3 length equals 13 residues. Germline lookup yields CDR1 WNHNN and CDR2 SYGVQD (reference sequence). V was pared by 5 bases and J by 6 bases, with 11 bases between. The CDR3 protein is CASSPDFLNEQFF. CDR3 in DNA: TGCGCCAGCAGTCCGGACTTTCTCAATGAGCAGTTCTTC.